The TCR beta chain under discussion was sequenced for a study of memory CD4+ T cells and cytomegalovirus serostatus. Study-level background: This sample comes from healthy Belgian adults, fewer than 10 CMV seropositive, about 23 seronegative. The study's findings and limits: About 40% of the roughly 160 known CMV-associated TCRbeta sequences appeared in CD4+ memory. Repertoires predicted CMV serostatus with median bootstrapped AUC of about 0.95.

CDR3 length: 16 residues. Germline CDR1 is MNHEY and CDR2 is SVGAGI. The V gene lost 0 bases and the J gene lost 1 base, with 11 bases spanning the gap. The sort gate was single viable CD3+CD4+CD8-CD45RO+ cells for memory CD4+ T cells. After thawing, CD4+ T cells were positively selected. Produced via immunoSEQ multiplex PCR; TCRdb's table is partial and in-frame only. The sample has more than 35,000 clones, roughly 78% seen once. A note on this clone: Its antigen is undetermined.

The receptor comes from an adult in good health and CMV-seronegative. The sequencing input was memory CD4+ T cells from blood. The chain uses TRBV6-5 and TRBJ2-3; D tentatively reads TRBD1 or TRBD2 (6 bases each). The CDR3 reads CASSYSAGHRTDTQYF. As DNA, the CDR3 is TGTGCCAGCAGTTACTCCGCGGGACACCGCACAGATACGCAGTATTTT.